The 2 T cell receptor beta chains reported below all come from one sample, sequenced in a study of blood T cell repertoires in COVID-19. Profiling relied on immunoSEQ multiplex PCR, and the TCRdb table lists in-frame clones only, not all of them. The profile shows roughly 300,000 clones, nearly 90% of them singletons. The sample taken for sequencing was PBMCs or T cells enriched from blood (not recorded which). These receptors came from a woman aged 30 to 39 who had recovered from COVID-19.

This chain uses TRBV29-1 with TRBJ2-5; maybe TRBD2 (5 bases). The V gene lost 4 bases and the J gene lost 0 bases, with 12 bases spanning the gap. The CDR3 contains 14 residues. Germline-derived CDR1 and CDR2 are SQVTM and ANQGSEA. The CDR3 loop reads CSVADWANQETQYF. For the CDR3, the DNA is TGCAGCGTTGCGGACTGGGCGAACCAAGAGACCCAGTACTTC. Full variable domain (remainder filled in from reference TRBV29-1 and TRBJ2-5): SAVISQKPSRDICQRGTSLTIQCQVDSQVTMMFWYRQQPGQSLTLIATANQGSEATYESGFVIDKFPISRPNLTFSTLTVSNMSPEDSSIYLCSVADWANQETQYFGPGTRLLVL.

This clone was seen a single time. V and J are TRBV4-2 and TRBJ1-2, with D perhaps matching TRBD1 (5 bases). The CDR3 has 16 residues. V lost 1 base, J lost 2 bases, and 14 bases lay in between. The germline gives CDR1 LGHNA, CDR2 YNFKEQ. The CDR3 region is CASSQARVGGNYGYTF. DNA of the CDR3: TGTGCCAGCAGCCAAGCTCGGGTGGGGGGAAACTATGGCTACACCTTC.